The sequence of this TCR beta chain was determined in a study of T-cell memory formation after mild COVID-19. Study details: Across donors, TCR clusters were largely donor specific.

Worth noting for this clonotype: Its antigen is currently unknown.

V was trimmed by 3 bases and J by 4 bases, leaving 10 bases between them. This CDR3 contains 13 residues. General study points: A second wave expanding day 15 to 37 was CD4+-biased; contracting clones were balanced. Cross-reactive memory seemingly joined, as some responding clones were found in pre-infection memory.

Constant-segment primers and 5'RACE yielded cDNA libraries for TCR alpha and TCR beta, each carrying sample barcodes and UMIs. TCRdb processed the 5' RACE reads anew with MiXCR; each CDR3 protein has one entry. The sample contains roughly 150,000 distinct CDR3 sequences, under 15% of which appear only once. The chain uses TRBV12-3 or TRBV12-4 and TRBJ2-7; D is uncertain. This clonotype was obtained from a man between 18 and 35 years old who had mild COVID-19 (a few samples of this study predate the infection). Cell type and time point are not known. Sequenced sample: PBMCs or a T cell subset sorted from them (not recorded which). CDR3 amino acids: CASSFGRHYEQYF. DNA of the CDR3: TGTGCCAGCAGTTTTGGCAGACATTACGAGCAGTACTTC.